Shown below are 3 T cell receptor beta chains from a single sample sequenced in a study of blood T cell repertoires in COVID-19. Assay used: immunoSEQ multiplex PCR; TCRdb lists only in-frame clones, some missing. Of just over 250,000 clones listed, roughly 86% are singletons. The sequencing input was peripheral blood. The receptors were sampled from a woman aged 50 to 60 with acute or convalescent COVID-19.

The chain has TRBV4-2 and TRBJ2-7; TRBD1 matches 7 bases. After removal of 4 bases from V and 0 bases from J, the junction contained 3 bases not matched to a gene. Germline-derived CDR1 and CDR2 are LGHNA and YNFKEQ. This CDR3 is 14 amino acids long. The CDR3 here is CASSPDRASYEQYF. The CDR3, as DNA: TGTGCCAGCAGCCCCGACAGGGCCTCCTACGAGCAGTACTTC.

The chain is built from TRBV9 and TRBJ1-2; TRBD1 matches 9 bases. CDR1 SGDLS and CDR2 YYNGEE come from the germline V gene. J was trimmed by 5 bases and V by 3 bases; bases with no gene match: 11. The CDR3 length is 16 residues. The CDR3 loop is CASSEGGQGMWYGYTF. The CDR3 bases are TGTGCCAGCAGCGAGGGTGGACAGGGGATGTGGTATGGCTACACCTTC.

This chain joins TRBV28 and TRBJ2-7; 10 bases align to TRBD2. Trimming removed 6 bases from V and 3 bases from J; junction bases left unmatched: 5. This CDR3 has 14 amino acids. The germline V gene has CDR1 MDHEN and CDR2 SYDVKM. DNA of the CDR3: TGTGCCAGCAGATCTAGCGGGAGTGTCTACGAGCAGTACTTC. This encodes CASRSSGSVYEQYF.